These 17 T cell receptor beta chains came from one sample sequenced in a study of OX40 agonist ivuxolimab in advanced cancers. Method: immunoSEQ multiplex PCR; TCRdb's copy keeps in-frame clones and lacks some. The sample consists of tens of thousands of clones, roughly 80% of them appearing once. Specimen: CD4+ or CD8+ T cells sorted from blood, collected in a trial of the OX40 agonist ivuxolimab. All receptors derive from an adult with an advanced solid tumor such as melanoma, head and neck, liver or kidney cancer.

The chain joins TRBV6-4 to TRBJ2-1, with 8 bases aligning to TRBD2. V was clipped by 2 bases and J by 6 bases; unmatched bases: 18. The CDR3 totals 19 residues. The germline V gene has CDR1 MRHNA and CDR2 SNTAGT. In DNA, the CDR3 is TGTGCCAGCAGTGACGGGGGCCCCTCGGGACTAGTTAATCGCAATGAGCAGTTCTTC. This sequence encodes CASSDGGPSGLVNRNEQFF.

V gene TRBV7-6 combines with J gene TRBJ1-5, with a possible D match to TRBD1 (5 bases). Germline-derived CDR1 and CDR2 are SGHVS and FNYEAQ. V lost 8 bases and J 5 bases, leaving 13 bases between the germline ends. The length of the CDR3 is 13 residues. The CDR3 sequence is CASGPREDQPQHF. CDR3 DNA: TGTGCCAGCGGGCCCAGGGAGGATCAGCCCCAGCATTTT.

Turning to this clone: A junction boundary mismatches the germline segment, possibly from a read error. The V and J genes are TRBV7-7 and TRBJ2-2; D is ambiguous. CDR1 SSHAT and CDR2 FNYEAQ come from the germline V gene (reference sequence). The CDR3 is 13 amino acids. Written as DNA, the CDR3 is TGTGCTAGCAGCTGGAGCTACACCGGGGAGCTGTTTTTT. As protein: CASSWSYTGELFF.

The CDR3 bases are TGTGCCAGCAGCCAAGATCCTCGCCCTGGGGGAGAGACCCAGTACTTC. Its protein product is CASSQDPRPGGETQYF. The V call is TRBV27, the J call TRBJ2-5; the D gene could be TRBD1 or TRBD2 (5 bases each). Germline CDR1 MNHEY, CDR2 SMNVEV (reference sequence). The CDR3 length is 16 residues. V lost 6 bases, J lost 4 bases, and 21 bases lay in between.

The chain joins TRBV6-1 to TRBJ2-3; TRBD2 matches at 14 bases. The CDR3 length is 19 residues. Germline V gene sequence: CDR1 MNHNS, CDR2 SASEGT. Losses at the gene ends were 2 bases for V and 0 bases for J; bases not matched to a gene: 7. The CDR3 loop is CASSEIGTSGRVSTDTQYF. In nucleotides, the CDR3 is TGTGCCAGCAGTGAAATCGGGACTAGCGGGAGAGTTAGCACAGATACGCAGTATTTT.

The chain has TRBV28 and TRBJ2-7; a possible D gene is TRBD2 (5 bases). The CDR3 has 15 residues. CDR1 MDHEN and CDR2 SYDVKM come from the germline V gene. Trimming removed 3 bases from V and 2 bases from J, with 14 bases in between. The CDR3 DNA is TGTGCCAGCAGTTTCCAGAGGGCATCCACCTACGAGCAGTACTTC. This encodes CASSFQRASTYEQYF.

This rearrangement joins TRBV5-1 to TRBJ2-7, with 9 bases that match TRBD1. The CDR3 contains 15 residues. J gave up 5 bases and V 0 bases, and 6 bases lay outside the gene matches. The germline V gene has CDR1 SGHRS and CDR2 YFSETQ. CDR3 region: CASSLVRTGVDEQYF. CDR3 in DNA: TGCGCCAGCAGCTTGGTTAGGACAGGGGTGGACGAGCAGTACTTC.

The chain joins TRBV10-1 to TRBJ2-1; D is uncertain. Germline loops: CDR1 WNHNN, CDR2 SYGVQD (reference sequence). This CDR3 is built from 16 residues. Trimming pared 0 bases from V and 1 base from J, leaving 10 bases between. Written as DNA, the CDR3 is TGCGCCAGCAGTGAGTCGAGCGTAGGGTCCTACAATGAGCAGTTCTTC. Translation: CASSESSVGSYNEQFF.

The CDR3 here is CASSLGGRATDTQYF. DNA for the CDR3: TGTGCCAGCAGTCTGGGCGGGAGGGCCACAGATACGCAGTATTTT. The genes are TRBV6-6 and TRBJ2-3, with 9 bases identical to TRBD2. V shed 5 bases, J shed 2 bases, and the junction held 5 bases outside the gene matches. Germline V CDR1 and CDR2: MNHNY, SVGAGI (reference sequence). CDR3 size: 15 residues.

The rearrangement uses TRBV2 and TRBJ1-3, with a possible D match to TRBD1 (5 bases). Germline V gene lookup returns CDR1 SNHLY and CDR2 FYNNEI. With 6 bases removed from V and 4 bases from J, the gap between germline ends came to 10 bases. This CDR3 has 13 amino acids. The CDR3 DNA is TGTGCCAGCAGGTTCGCAGGGGGAAACACCATATATTTT. It translates to CASRFAGGNTIYF. The whole variable domain, remainder taken from reference TRBV2 and TRBJ1-3, is EPEVTQTPSHQVTQMGQEVILRCVPISNHLYFYWYRQILGQKVEFLVSFYNNEISEKSEIFDDQFSVERPDGSNFTLKIRSTKLEDSAMYFCASRFAGGNTIYFGEGSWLTVV.

V gene TRBV28 combines with J gene TRBJ1-4, with 11 bases that match TRBD1. This CDR3 has 15 amino acids. With V trimmed by 5 bases and J by 8 bases, 7 bases remained unmatched. Germline V lookup: CDR1 MDHEN, CDR2 SYDVKM. This CDR3 is CASSPPDRGREKLFF. CDR3 nucleotides: TGTGCCAGCAGTCCCCCGGACAGGGGGCGGGAAAAACTGTTTTTT.

The chain is built from TRBV19 and TRBJ2-3, with TRBD2 identical over 13 bases. Germline V lookup: CDR1 LNHDA, CDR2 SQIVND (reference sequence). The J segment lost 6 bases and the V segment lost 5 bases, leaving 11 bases of the junction unmatched. This CDR3 is built from 17 residues. In nucleotides, the CDR3 is TGTGCCAGTAGTCCCCGACGGACTAGCGGGAGTTGGGATACGCAGTATTTT. This codes for CASSPRRTSGSWDTQYF.

The chain carries TRBV18 and TRBJ2-6; D gene uncertain. The germline V and J ends were trimmed by 0 bases and 1 base, with 10 bases remaining between them. The CDR3 has 17 residues. CDR1 KGHSH and CDR2 LQKENI come from the germline V gene. The CDR3 DNA reads TGTGCCAGCTCACCACCCGACTTCTTATCTGGGGCCAACGTCCTGACTTTC. Translated: CASSPPDFLSGANVLTF.

This chain links TRBV11-2 with TRBJ2-7; D is unresolved. The CDR3 length is 12 residues. Germline V CDR1 and CDR2: SGHAT, FQNNGV. Trimming took off 1 base at V and 2 bases at J, with 3 bases between the two ends. CDR3 sequence reads: CASSLGAYEQYF. CDR3 nucleotides: TGTGCCAGCAGCTTAGGAGCCTACGAGCAGTACTTC.

The J gene is TRBJ2-5, the V gene TRBV10-2, with 10 bases identical to TRBD1. Germline V lookup: CDR1 WSHSY, CDR2 SAAADI. The CDR3 sequence is 15 residues long. Trimming cost V 0 bases and J 6 bases; bases outside gene matches: 4. CDR3 bases: TGCGCCAGCAGTGAGTCCGGGACAGGGGTACAGACCCAGTACTTC. It encodes CASSESGTGVQTQYF.

The CDR3 nucleotides are TGCGCCAGCAGAGGTACAGGTGCAACTAATGAAAAACTGTTTTTT. This translates into CASRGTGATNEKLFF. The chain links TRBV5-1 to TRBJ1-4, with D maybe TRBD1 (5 bases). The CDR3 loop spans 15 amino acids. V dropped 5 bases and J dropped 0 bases, with 11 bases sitting between them. The germline gives CDR1 SGHRS, CDR2 YFSETQ.

The genes are TRBV18 and TRBJ1-4; 10 bases fit TRBD1. The CDR3 sequence is 15 residues long. Germline-derived CDR1 and CDR2 are KGHSH and LQKENI. With V trimmed by 0 bases and J by 10 bases, 5 bases remained unmatched. The CDR3 region has the DNA TGTGCCAGCTCACCACCGACAGGGGGCGAGGCAAAACTGTTTTTT. Encoded protein: CASSPPTGGEAKLFF.